The clone carrying this TCR beta chain has more than one count but fewer than ten. The sample originates from a study of blood T cells in healthy people across ages. The CDR3 is made up of 12 amino acids. Germline lookup yields CDR1 SGHRS and CDR2 YFSETQ. The ends were cut back, 5 bases at V and 7 bases at J, with 13 bases in the middle. Each donor was a healthy Caucasian individual from Russia, aged roughly 6 to 95. Each of the donors had 9 to 10 milliliters of peripheral blood drawn into EDTA-treated Vacutainer tubes. Total RNA extracted from each sample amounted to at least 6 micrograms. A sample-barcoded 5' primer and a J-beta primer mix were used in a second PCR of roughly 7 to 11 cycles. TCRdb reprocessed the 5' RACE reads with MiXCR, giving one entry per CDR3 protein. The data show hundreds of thousands of distinct CDR3 sequences, with around 43% seen just once and around 18% held by the top ten.

The receptor was derived from a man aged 55 to 70 in good health. This chain joins TRBV5-1 and TRBJ2-7, with D perhaps matching TRBD1 (5 bases). The sample consisted of blood. The CDR3: CASSYDSNEQYF. For the CDR3, the DNA is TGCGCCAGCAGTTACGACAGCAATGAGCAGTACTTC.